Listed here are 30 T cell receptor beta chains from one sample, sequenced in a study of OX40 agonist ivuxolimab in advanced cancers. Assay used: immunoSEQ multiplex PCR; TCRdb lists only in-frame clones, some missing. The table shows roughly 53,000 clones, with roughly 84% occurring only once. Sequencing was performed on CD4+ or CD8+ T cells sorted from blood, taken in a trial of the OX40 agonist ivuxolimab. Source of these receptors: an adult with an advanced solid tumor such as melanoma, head and neck, liver or kidney cancer.

The chain uses TRBV19 and TRBJ1-5, with a weak D call TRBD1 (5 bases). The V and J ends lost 3 bases and 2 bases respectively, with 11 bases between them. The germline CDR1 and CDR2 sequences are LNHDA and SQIVND (reference sequence). The CDR3 is 15 residues long. The CDR3 nucleotides are TGTGCCAGTAGTATGCCCAGGGTGGGCAATCAGCCCCAGCATTTT. Its translation is CASSMPRVGNQPQHF.

The chain links TRBV9 to TRBJ1-2; tentatively, D is TRBD1 (5 bases). This CDR3 spans 17 amino acids. V was cut by 4 bases and J by 2 bases, with 21 bases left in between. In germline, CDR1 is SGDLS, CDR2 YYNGEE. Here the CDR3 DNA reads TGTGCCAGCAGCCCCCGTGGAGTGAGGAGGGGAAACTATGGCTACACCTTC. It is translated as CASSPRGVRRGNYGYTF.

Concerning this clone itself: This sample also contains other DNA sequences that code for the same CDR3. The CDR3 reads CASSLTGGSGANVLTF. Written as DNA, the CDR3 is TGCGCCAGCAGCTTAACAGGAGGCTCTGGGGCCAACGTCCTGACTTTC. This chain joins TRBV5-1 and TRBJ2-6; D may be TRBD1 or TRBD2 (5 bases each). The CDR3 runs 16 residues. The germline CDR1 and CDR2 sequences are SGHRS and YFSETQ. V was cut by 2 bases and J by 0 bases, with 9 bases left in between.

The chain has TRBV6-1 and TRBJ1-1; tentatively, D is TRBD1 (6 bases). The germline gives CDR1 MNHNS, CDR2 SASEGT. The CDR3 runs to 13 residues. V was trimmed by 7 bases and J by 1 base, leaving 10 bases between them. CDR3 DNA sequence: TGTGCCAGCACGTCGGGGGCGAACACTGAAGCTTTCTTT. This gives the protein CASTSGANTEAFF.

The CDR3 reads CASSSTGNGYTF. The CDR3 DNA follows: TGTGCCAGCAGCTCGACAGGGAACGGCTACACCTTC. The chain uses TRBV7-2 and TRBJ1-2; 7 positions match TRBD1. Trimming took 4 bases from V and 8 from J; bases not matched to a gene: 4. Per germline, CDR1 SGHTA and CDR2 FQGNSA. The CDR3 has 12 residues.

This chain links TRBV29-1 with TRBJ2-7; possible D gene TRBD2, 5 bases. The ends were cut back, 5 bases at V and 0 bases at J, with 14 bases in the middle. There are 14 residues in the CDR3. Germline V gene sequence: CDR1 SQVTM, CDR2 ANQGSEA. CDR3 residues: CSVSGGGSSYEQYF. CDR3 in DNA: TGCAGCGTTAGTGGAGGAGGCAGCTCCTACGAGCAGTACTTC.

This clone came up a few times. This chain links TRBV10-3 with TRBJ1-5; D unresolved. Germline CDR1 and CDR2: ENHRY and SYGVKD. The CDR3 extends over 12 amino acids. V gave up 6 bases and J gave up 3 bases, with 6 bases separating them. This chain's CDR3 is CAISGINQPQHF. CDR3 bases: TGTGCCATCAGCGGGATCAATCAGCCCCAGCATTTT.

The rearrangement joins TRBV15 to TRBJ2-5; D tentatively reads TRBD1 or TRBD2 (6 bases each). Trimming pared 8 bases from V and 5 bases from J, leaving 18 bases between. Germline CDR1 and CDR2: LNHNV and YYDKDF (reference sequence). This CDR3 is built from 14 residues. CDR3 bases: TGTGCCACCTCGCGGGACAAGGGGTCGGAGACCCAGTACTTC. Translated, it gives CATSRDKGSETQYF.

The chain has TRBV15 and TRBJ2-5; weak D call: TRBD2 (7 bases). The CDR3 length is 14 residues. Looked up from germline, CDR1 is LNHNV and CDR2 is YYDKDF (reference sequence). V lost 4 bases and J lost 0, with 9 bases in between. The CDR3 sequence: CATSKGGHQETQYF. CDR3 nucleotide sequence: TGTGCCACCAGCAAGGGGGGGCACCAAGAGACCCAGTACTTC.

V usage is TRBV19 and J usage is TRBJ1-5; D is uncertain. CDR1 and CDR2 from the germline V gene are LNHDA and SQIVND (reference sequence). This CDR3 has 15 amino acids. The V end was cut by 6 bases, the J end by 4 bases, with 16 bases between. The CDR3 bases are TGTGCCAGTAGACGCACAGCCTCAGGTAATCAGCCCCAGCATTTT. The encoded protein is CASRRTASGNQPQHF.

V usage is TRBV9 and J usage is TRBJ1-1; D unclear. This CDR3 contains 13 residues. The germline V gene encodes CDR1 SGDLS and CDR2 YYNGEE. Trimming pared 0 bases from V and 11 bases from J, leaving 14 bases between. The CDR3 nucleotides read TGTGCCAGCAGCGTAGACGGTTCCGTGGGGGCTTTCTTT. Translated: CASSVDGSVGAFF.

V and J are TRBV19 and TRBJ2-1; 8 nucleotides agree with TRBD2. Germline V gene sequence: CDR1 LNHDA, CDR2 SQIVND (reference sequence). V gave up 4 bases and J gave up 7 bases; unmatched junction bases: 9. The CDR3 runs 15 residues. CDR3 protein: CASSTEREWRNEQFF. For the CDR3, the DNA is TGTGCCAGTAGTACCGAGCGGGAGTGGCGTAATGAGCAGTTCTTC. Looking up the rest from reference TRBV19 and TRBJ2-1 gives the full variable domain: DGGITQSPKYLFRKEGQNVTLSCEQNLNHDAMYWYRQDPGQGLRLIYYSQIVNDFQKGDIAEGYSVSREKKESFPLTVTSAQKNPTAFYLCASSTEREWRNEQFFGPGTRLTVL.

The chain carries TRBV11-3 and TRBJ2-1, with a tentative D call TRBD1 (6 bases). This CDR3 comprises 15 residues. Germline CDR1 and CDR2: SGHNT and YENEEA. Deletions cut 1 base from V and 4 bases from J, with 11 bases between. This CDR3 is CASSLAGTLYNEQFF. As DNA, the CDR3 is TGTGCCAGCAGCTTAGCCGGGACACTATACAATGAGCAGTTCTTC. The full variable domain, in which reference TRBV11-3 and TRBJ2-1 provide the parts outside the CDR3, is EAGVVQSPRYKIIEKKQPVAFWCNPISGHNTLYWYLQNLGQGPELLIRYENEEAVDDSQLPKDRFSAERLKGVDSTLKIQPAELGDSAVYLCASSLAGTLYNEQFFGPGTRLTVL.

The table lists this clone with a count of one. The chain couples TRBV4-3 to TRBJ2-1; no firm D call. Germline CDR1 reads LGHNA; CDR2 reads YSLEER. The CDR3 totals 14 residues. V was shortened by 5 bases and J by 9 bases, with 17 bases between the two germline ends. The CDR3 reads CASSVRMGSGEQFF. In DNA form, the CDR3 reads TGCGCCAGCAGCGTCCGCATGGGGTCGGGTGAGCAGTTCTTC.

This sequence joins TRBV18 and TRBJ1-1; D is unclear. From germline, CDR1 is KGHSH and CDR2 LQKENI. The CDR3 runs 14 residues. Trimming removed 3 bases at V and 0 bases at J, with 8 bases between. The CDR3 reads CASSPEGLNTEAFF. CDR3 DNA: TGTGCCAGCTCACCGGAGGGCCTGAACACTGAAGCTTTCTTT.

The chain carries TRBV11-2 and TRBJ2-7, with 7 bases identical to TRBD1. CDR1 and CDR2 from the germline V gene are SGHAT and FQNNGV. Germline trimming cut 0 bases from V and 0 bases from J; bases unmatched to any gene: 2. This CDR3 region has 15 residues. The CDR3 bases are TGTGCCAGCAGCTTAGATCCAGGGGGCTCCTACGAGCAGTACTTC. This translates into CASSLDPGGSYEQYF.

The rearrangement links TRBV7-8 to TRBJ1-1; D gene ambiguous. In germline, CDR1 is SGHVS, CDR2 FQNEAQ. V gave up 1 base and J gave up 3 bases, with 6 bases separating them. This CDR3 comprises 13 residues. The DNA of the CDR3 is TGTGCCAGCAGCTTAGTACGTCACACTGAAGCTTTCTTT. Its protein product is CASSLVRHTEAFF.

J is TRBJ2-7 and V is TRBV27; 11 bases align to TRBD2. The ends lost 2 bases at V and 4 bases at J; junction bases unmatched: 4. Germline loops: CDR1 MNHEY, CDR2 SMNVEV (reference sequence). The CDR3 totals 15 residues. The CDR3 sequence: CASSLRASGGYEQYF. Here the CDR3 DNA reads TGTGCCAGCAGTTTACGGGCTAGCGGGGGGTACGAGCAGTACTTC.

To note about this clone: Here the CDR3 omits its conserved ending phenylalanine or tryptophan, so a read error is the likely source. The DNA is left out, because the CDR3 cannot be placed on it with certainty; the CDR3 is given as TCRdb lists it. V usage is TRBV7-9 and J usage is TRBJ1-4. Per germline, CDR1 SEHNR and CDR2 FQNEAQ (reference sequence). The CDR3 region is 12 residues in length, termini included. This chain's CDR3 is CASSFADDPPIL.

V usage is TRBV19 and J usage is TRBJ2-5; D unresolved. With 5 bases removed from V and 2 bases from J, the gap between germline ends came to 6 bases. The CDR3 loop spans 12 amino acids. Germline loops: CDR1 LNHDA, CDR2 SQIVND (reference sequence). The CDR3 coding sequence is TGTGCCAGTAGTCTGGATCAAGAGACCCAGTACTTC. Amino acid sequence: CASSLDQETQYF. Full variable domain (missing parts from reference TRBV19 and TRBJ2-5): DGGITQSPKYLFRKEGQNVTLSCEQNLNHDAMYWYRQDPGQGLRLIYYSQIVNDFQKGDIAEGYSVSREKKESFPLTVTSAQKNPTAFYLCASSLDQETQYFGPGTRLLVL.

V is TRBV7-9 and J is TRBJ2-5; D gene uncertain. Per germline, CDR1 SEHNR and CDR2 FQNEAQ (reference sequence). The CDR3 has 13 amino acids. Trimming took off 1 base at V and 2 bases at J, with 5 bases between the two ends. The CDR3 loop is CASSLGQQETQYF. The CDR3 nucleotides read TGTGCCAGCAGCTTAGGGCAGCAAGAGACCCAGTACTTC.

In its sample, this clone was seen many times. The gene calls are TRBV5-1 and TRBJ2-7; the match to TRBD2 covers 11 bases. V lost 2 bases, J lost 7 bases, and 5 bases stayed unmatched. The CDR3 spans 14 residues. Germline values: CDR1 SGHRS, CDR2 YFSETQ. The CDR3: CASSFTSGSQEQYF. The CDR3 bases are TGCGCCAGCAGCTTCACTAGCGGGAGTCAAGAGCAGTACTTC.

In its sample, this clone was seen a few times. This chain links TRBV4-2 with TRBJ1-4; 8 nucleotides agree with TRBD1. CDR3 size: 21 residues. The germline gives CDR1 LGHNA, CDR2 YNFKEQ. V trimming: 1 base; J trimming: 0 bases; junction bases outside the gene matches: 16. CDR3 nucleotides: TGTGCCAGCAGCCAAGTTTGGGGGTGGGGACAGGAGATTGCAACTAATGAAAAACTGTTTTTT. It is translated as CASSQVWGWGQEIATNEKLFF.

This rearrangement joins TRBV2 to TRBJ2-2; D gene uncertain. The V and J ends lost 0 bases and 7 bases respectively, with 9 bases between them. This CDR3 contains 14 residues. Looked up from germline, CDR1 is SNHLY and CDR2 is FYNNEI. CDR3 in DNA: TGTGCCAGCAGTGAAGCCCTGGTTGTCGGGGAGCTGTTTTTT. Amino acid sequence: CASSEALVVGELFF.

This clone was picked up one time. The V and J genes are TRBV7-8 and TRBJ1-1, with no clear D. CDR3 length: 15 residues. Germline V gene data show CDR1 as SGHVS and CDR2 as FQNEAQ. The ends were cut back, 1 base at V and 3 bases at J, with 12 bases in the middle. The CDR3 DNA is TGTGCCAGCAGCTTAGTACCGGGGTGGGACACTGAAGCTTTCTTT. Its protein product is CASSLVPGWDTEAFF.

The chain combines TRBV12-5 with TRBJ2-7, with 8 bases identical to TRBD1. The junction had 11 bases not matched to a gene; V was cut back by 0 bases and J by 4 bases. Germline loops: CDR1 LGHNT, CDR2 FRNRAP. The CDR3 length is 17 residues. CDR3 sequence: CASGLVIVTGEEYEQYF. CDR3 sequence (DNA): TGTGCTAGTGGTTTGGTAATCGTGACAGGGGAGGAGTACGAGCAGTACTTC.

Only one count was recorded for this clone. The chain has TRBV19 and TRBJ2-7; D unresolved. This CDR3 is built from 12 residues. Trimming cost V 3 bases and J 3 bases, with 6 bases left between them. CDR1 LNHDA and CDR2 SQIVND come from the germline V gene (reference sequence). CDR3 protein: CASSILGYEQYF. The CDR3 region has the DNA TGTGCCAGTAGTATCTTGGGCTACGAGCAGTACTTC.

The chain recombines TRBV25-1 with TRBJ2-5; D is unresolved. The CDR3 covers 14 residues. In germline, CDR1 is MGHDK, CDR2 SYGVNS. Trimming removed 0 bases at V and 1 base at J, with 6 bases between. CDR3 DNA: TGTGCCAGCAGTGAATATAAATCCCAAGAGACCCAGTACTTC. Translated, it gives CASSEYKSQETQYF.

The V and J genes are TRBV19 and TRBJ2-4; perhaps TRBD1 as D (5 bases). Germline V gene lookup returns CDR1 LNHDA and CDR2 SQIVND (reference sequence). V lost 3 bases to trimming and J lost 5 bases, with 14 bases between them. This CDR3 has 15 amino acids. Here the CDR3 DNA reads TGTGCCAGTAGTATGGGCAGGGTAGGCGAAAACATTCAGTACTTC. It codes for CASSMGRVGENIQYF. The full variable domain, completed using reference TRBV19 and TRBJ2-4, is DGGITQSPKYLFRKEGQNVTLSCEQNLNHDAMYWYRQDPGQGLRLIYYSQIVNDFQKGDIAEGYSVSREKKESFPLTVTSAQKNPTAFYLCASSMGRVGENIQYFGAGTRLSVL.

This sequence joins TRBV29-1 and TRBJ1-2; D is undetermined. With 4 bases removed from V and 8 bases from J, the gap between germline ends came to 11 bases. The germline gives CDR1 SQVTM, CDR2 ANQGSEA. The CDR3 length is 11 residues. The CDR3 nucleotides are TGCAGCGTTGCTGGGATCCGCGGCTACACCTTC. It is translated as CSVAGIRGYTF.